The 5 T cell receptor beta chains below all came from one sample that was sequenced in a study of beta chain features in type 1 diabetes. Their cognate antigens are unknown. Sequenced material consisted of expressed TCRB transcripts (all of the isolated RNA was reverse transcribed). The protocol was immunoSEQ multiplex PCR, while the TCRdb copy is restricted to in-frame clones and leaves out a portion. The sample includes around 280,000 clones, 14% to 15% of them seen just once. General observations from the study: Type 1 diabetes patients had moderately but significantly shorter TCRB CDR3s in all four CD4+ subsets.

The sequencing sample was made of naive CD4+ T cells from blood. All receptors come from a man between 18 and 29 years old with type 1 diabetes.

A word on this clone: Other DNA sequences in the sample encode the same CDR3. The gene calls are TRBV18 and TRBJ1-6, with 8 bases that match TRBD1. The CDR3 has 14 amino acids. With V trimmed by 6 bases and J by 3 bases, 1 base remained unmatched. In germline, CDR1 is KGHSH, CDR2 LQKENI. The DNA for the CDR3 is TGTGCCAGCTCCGGACAGGGCTATAATTCACCCCTCCACTTT. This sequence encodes CASSGQGYNSPLHF. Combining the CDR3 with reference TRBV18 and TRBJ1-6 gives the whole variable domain NAGVMQNPRHLVRRRGQEARLRCSPMKGHSHVYWYRQLPEEGLKFMVYLQKENIIDESGMPKERFSAEFPKEGPSILRIQQVVRGDSAAYFCASSGQGYNSPLHFGNGTRLTVT.

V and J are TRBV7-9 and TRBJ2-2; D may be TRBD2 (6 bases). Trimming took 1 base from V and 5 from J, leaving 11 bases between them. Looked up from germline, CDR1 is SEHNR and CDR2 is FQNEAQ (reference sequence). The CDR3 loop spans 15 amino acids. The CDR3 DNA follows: TGTGCCAGCAGCTTAGTTCCGGGAGAAACCGGGGAGCTGTTTTTT. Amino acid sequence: CASSLVPGETGELFF.

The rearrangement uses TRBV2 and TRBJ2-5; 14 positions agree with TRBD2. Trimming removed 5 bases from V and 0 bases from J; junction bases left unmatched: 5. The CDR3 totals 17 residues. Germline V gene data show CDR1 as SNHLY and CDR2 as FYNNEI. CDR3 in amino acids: CASSWTSGGSNQETQYF. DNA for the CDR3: TGTGCCAGCAGTTGGACTAGCGGGGGGTCGAACCAAGAGACCCAGTACTTC.

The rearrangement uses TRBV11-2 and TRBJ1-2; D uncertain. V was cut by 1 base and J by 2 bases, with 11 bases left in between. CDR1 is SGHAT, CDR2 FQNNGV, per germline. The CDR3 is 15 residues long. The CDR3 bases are TGTGCCAGCAGCTTAGGGTTGAGGCAGAACTATGGCTACACCTTC. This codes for CASSLGLRQNYGYTF.

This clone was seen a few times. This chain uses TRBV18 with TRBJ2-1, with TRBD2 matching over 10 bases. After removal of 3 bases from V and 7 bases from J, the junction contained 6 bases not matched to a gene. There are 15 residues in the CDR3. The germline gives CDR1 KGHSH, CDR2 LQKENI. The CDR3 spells CASSPSGTSVNEQFF. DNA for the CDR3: TGTGCCAGCTCACCGTCCGGGACTAGCGTTAATGAGCAGTTCTTC.